These 16 T cell receptor beta chains share one sample of origin, sequenced in a study of T cells in women clearing cervical HPV infection. Generated by immunoSEQ multiplex PCR, the TCRdb table keeps only in-frame clones and is missing some. The sample includes some 33,000 clones. Sequences were obtained from blood buffy coat. These receptors originate from a woman between 18 and 70 years old with a cervical HPV16 infection that either progressed to CIN3+ or cleared (not recorded which).

Of note for this clone: The read ends 3 residues shy of where the CDR3 ends; the end is completed using the germline J gene. The rearrangement joins TRBV5-1 to TRBJ2-7; a weak D match, TRBD2 (5 bases). Germline assignment: CDR1 SGHRS and CDR2 YFSETQ. The CDR3 covers 14 residues. V was clipped by 0 bases and J by 6 bases, with 13 bases between them. The CDR3 region is CASSLVVGDFEQYF. CDR3 DNA, as far as it was read: TGCGCCAGCAGCTTGGTCGTCGGGGATTTCGAG. The full variable domain, with the rest looked up from reference TRBV5-1 and TRBJ2-7, is KAGVTQTPRYLIKTRGQQVTLSCSPISGHRSVSWYQQTPGQGLQFLFEYFSETQRNKGNFPGRFSGRQFSNSRSEMNVSTLELGDSALYLCASSLVVGDFEQYFGPGTRLTVT.

Of note for this clone: The missing CDR3 end, 3 residues past where the read stops, is filled in from the germline J gene. The chain has TRBV29-1 and TRBJ1-3; D gene ambiguous. Germline CDR1 reads SQVTM; CDR2 reads ANQGSEA. The CDR3 has 13 amino acids. V was shortened by 5 bases and J by 4 bases, with 12 bases between the two germline ends. The sequenced CDR3 bases are TGCAGCGTTCCCGGGGATGGGGGAAACACC. It specifies CSVPGDGGNT. The CDR3 as a whole reads CSVPGDGGNTIYF.

In the case of this clone: The read is 3 residues too short to cover the CDR3 end, so that end is filled in from the germline J gene. The V call is TRBV19, the J call TRBJ2-2; 12 positions match TRBD1. Trimming cost V 4 bases and J 6 bases; bases outside gene matches: 15. This CDR3 has 19 amino acids. CDR1 is LNHDA, CDR2 SQIVND, per germline (reference sequence). CDR3 sequence: CASSTPGQGAGLGAGELFF. The covered CDR3 bases are TGTGCCAGTAGTACCCCGGGACAGGGGGCGGGTTTAGGGGCCGGGGAG.

Details on this clone: With the read ending 3 residues before the CDR3 end, the germline J gene is used to fill in that end. In the same sample, other DNA sequences code for this CDR3. The chain links TRBV30 to TRBJ1-3, with TRBD1 as a possible D gene (5 bases). This CDR3 contains 14 residues. Trimming pared 7 bases from V and 5 bases from J, leaving 18 bases between. Looked up from germline, CDR1 is GTSNPN and CDR2 is SVGIG (reference sequence). CDR3 DNA (partial): TGTGCCTCAAGTCTGCGGGGGTCGAGAAACACC. It codes for CASSLRGSRNT. The whole CDR3 reads CASSLRGSRNTIYF.

CDR3 DNA (partial): TGTGCCAGTAGTAGTCCAGGGAACAGTGAAAAA. Translating it yields CASSSPGNSEK. The complete CDR3 protein is CASSSPGNSEKLFF. The chain couples TRBV19 to TRBJ1-4; D may be TRBD1 (5 bases). The CDR3 extends 3 residues past the end of the read, so its final part is completed from the germline J gene. The CDR3 is 14 residues long. V lost 4 bases to trimming and J lost 7 bases, with 13 bases between them. The germline V gene encodes CDR1 LNHDA and CDR2 SQIVND (reference sequence).

Remarks on this clone: Read sequence stops 3 residues before the CDR3 end, and the germline J gene provides the missing end. This sequence joins TRBV14 and TRBJ1-2; D is unclear. Looked up from germline, CDR1 is SGHDN and CDR2 is FVKESK. The CDR3 has 11 amino acids. V gave up 5 bases and J gave up 5 bases, with 6 bases separating them. The sequenced CDR3 bases are TGTGCCAGCAGCACCCTATATGGC. Translating it yields CASSTLYG. Given in full, the CDR3 is CASSTLYGYTF. Looking up the rest from reference TRBV14 and TRBJ1-2 gives the full variable domain: EAGVTQFPSHSVIEKGQTVTLRCDPISGHDNLYWYRRVMGKEIKFLLHFVKESKQDESGMPNNRFLAERTGGTYSTLKVQPAELEDSGVYFCASSTLYGYTFGSGTRLTVV.

To note about this clone: The CDR3 goes on 3 residues after the read ends, and that part is filled in from the germline J gene. The chain recombines TRBV4-2 with TRBJ2-1, with a possible D match to TRBD1 (6 bases). Trimming took off 4 bases at V and 7 bases at J, with 23 bases between the two ends. The CDR3 consists of 17 residues. CDR1 and CDR2 from the germline V gene are LGHNA and YNFKEQ. The CDR3 DNA, read in part, is TGTGCCAGCAGCCTCGGAACAGCGAGGGGGAGAAGGAATGAG. Its protein product is CASSLGTARGRRNE. The full CDR3 is CASSLGTARGRRNEQFF.

For this clone: The CDR3 end is not reached by the read, which stops 3 residues before it; the germline J gene fills it in. This chain uses TRBV19 with TRBJ2-3; D is perhaps TRBD1 (6 bases). Germline CDR1 and CDR2: LNHDA and SQIVND (reference sequence). This CDR3 is 15 amino acids long. This CDR3 is CASSILGTPQETQYF. The covered CDR3 bases are TGTGCCAGTAGTATCCTCGGGACACCCCAAGAGACG. Full variable domain (outside the CDR3, taken from reference TRBV19 and TRBJ2-3): DGGITQSPKYLFRKEGQNVTLSCEQNLNHDAMYWYRQDPGQGLRLIYYSQIVNDFQKGDIAEGYSVSREKKESFPLTVTSAQKNPTAFYLCASSILGTPQETQYFGPGTRLTVL.

On this clone itself: Read data end 3 residues before the CDR3 end; the end is taken from the germline J gene. This sequence joins TRBV20-1 and TRBJ2-1; 8 nucleotides line up with TRBD2. The V and J ends lost 4 bases and 7 bases, in that order; junction bases with no gene match: 9. The germline CDR1 and CDR2 sequences are DFQATT and SNEGSKA (reference sequence). This CDR3 is built from 14 residues. The CDR3 reads CSATAGTSRNEQFF. CDR3 DNA (partial): TGCAGTGCTACCGCCGGGACTAGTCGTAATGAG.

With respect to this clone: The CDR3 end lies 3 residues beyond the end of the read and is filled in from the germline J gene. The chain combines TRBV7-2 with TRBJ1-2; D might be TRBD1 (5 bases). CDR3 length: 12 amino acids. The germline V gene encodes CDR1 SGHTA and CDR2 FQGNSA. V was shortened by 7 bases and J by 6 bases, with 12 bases between the two germline ends. The CDR3 protein is CASTGWMDGYTF. CDR3 bases read: TGTGCCAGCACAGGGTGGATGGATGGC.

Note on this clone: The read is 3 residues too short to cover the CDR3 end, so that end is filled in from the germline J gene. The chain employs TRBV5-1 and TRBJ2-1, with 7 bases fitting TRBD1. CDR3 length equals 13 residues. Germline V gene sequence: CDR1 SGHRS, CDR2 YFSETQ. With V trimmed by 4 bases and J by 7 bases, 5 bases remained unmatched. CDR3 DNA (partial): TGCGCCAGCAGCCCACAGGGGCTGAATGAG. Its translation: CASSPQGLNE. The complete CDR3 protein is CASSPQGLNEQFF.

A remark on this clone: Sequencing ends 3 residues short of the CDR3 end; the germline J gene provides the rest. This sequence joins TRBV18 and TRBJ1-2, with TRBD1 as a possible D gene (5 bases). CDR1 is KGHSH, CDR2 LQKENI, per germline. The CDR3 runs to 13 residues. The CDR3 loop is CASSPTQGYDYTF. CDR3 DNA (partial): TGTGCCAGCTCACCAACCCAGGGCTACGAC.

A remark on this clone: Sequence at one end of the junction differs from germline and may be a read error. Read coverage stops 3 residues before the CDR3 terminus; the germline J gene supplies the remainder. Other DNA sequences in this sample translate to the same CDR3. The chain has TRBV5-1 and TRBJ1-3; no clear D. Germline CDR1 reads SGHRS; CDR2 reads YFSETQ. CDR3 size: 12 residues. The CDR3 bases that were read are TGCGCCAGCAGCGACTCTGGAAACACT. Residues: CASSDSGNT. The full CDR3 reads CASSDSGNTIYF.

For this clone: With the read ending 3 residues before the CDR3 end, the germline J gene is used to fill in that end. The chain has TRBV12-3 or TRBV12-4 and TRBJ2-5, with D perhaps TRBD2 (5 bases). This CDR3 spans 14 amino acids. V was clipped by 6 bases and J by 2 bases, with 13 bases between them. This CDR3 is CASSFSASQETQYF. The sequenced CDR3 bases are TGTGCCAGCAGCTTTAGCGCTAGTCAAGAGACC.

Turning to this clone: Distinct nucleotide sequences in the sample also encode this CDR3. The covered CDR3 bases are TGTGCCAGTAGTATGCCGGTGGGCCTTGGAAACACC. Translating it yields CASSMPVGLGNT. In full, the CDR3 is CASSMPVGLGNTIYF. This chain uses TRBV19 with TRBJ1-3; D is unresolved. The sequenced fragment ends 3 residues before the CDR3 boundary, so the rest is inferred from the germline J gene. The CDR3 spans 15 residues. The germline V gene encodes CDR1 LNHDA and CDR2 SQIVND (reference sequence). The germline V and J ends were trimmed by 3 bases and 3 bases, with 12 bases remaining between them.

For this clone: The CDR3 is cut off 3 residues early in the read; its end comes from the germline J gene. The chain employs TRBV30 and TRBJ1-6; D is unresolved. The germline V gene encodes CDR1 GTSNPN and CDR2 SVGIG (reference sequence). The V and J ends lost 3 bases and 5 bases respectively, with 8 bases between them. This CDR3 spans 13 amino acids. The sequenced part of the CDR3 DNA is TGTGCCTGGAGGAGACAAAATAATTCACCC. Amino acid sequence: CAWRRQNNSP. The entire CDR3 protein reads CAWRRQNNSPLHF.